This T cell receptor beta chain was profiled in a study of blood T cell repertoires in COVID-19. Study-wide context: COVID-19 samples collected from the United States, Italy and Spain covered acute and convalescent phases.

In germline, CDR1 is SGHDT, CDR2 YYEEEE. The CDR3 length is 16 residues. The V end was cut by 0 bases, the J end by 0 bases, with 10 bases between. Clones were sequenced by immunoSEQ multiplex PCR, and TCRdb holds only the in-frame ones, with some missing. The repertoire has 7,000 to 9,500 clones, about 86% of them found once; the top ten carry around 8%. Sequences were obtained from peripheral blood. The chain has TRBV5-6 and TRBJ2-1, with D maybe TRBD1 (5 bases). This clonotype was sampled from a human donor in a cohort sampled during active COVID-19. The CDR3 is CASSLAQAGSYNEQFF. The CDR3 DNA sequence: TGTGCCAGCAGCTTGGCACAGGCCGGCTCCTACAATGAGCAGTTCTTC.